This T cell receptor beta chain was identified in a study of monozygotic twins with inflammatory bowel disease (dated by TCRdb to the late 2010s). Context from the whole study: The complete study included 28 monozygotic twin pairs: 19 IBD-discordant Danish pairs and nine German pairs, of which four were IBD-concordant and five were IBD-discordant. Within discordant pairs, disease-associated traits were sought mainly by comparing IBD patients with their genetically identical healthy co-twins. Each individual had, on average, about 151 000 unique TCRalpha sequences and 181 000 unique TCRbeta sequences available for analysis. Study-level results and caveats: Background noise and inter-individual variability may have been introduced into the repertoires by the differing immunosuppressive treatments among patients. Compared with healthy twins, IBD patients had fewer clonotypes in common with other individuals, a difference most pronounced in patients showing signs of disease activity. The results gave no support for a single strong signal or clonotype linked to IBD. Concordant and discordant twins showed no difference in repertoire similarity, possibly because of limited statistical power. Measured by the inverse Simpson index, TCRbeta repertoire diversity was lower in IBD patients than in their healthy co-twins. Different T cell subtypes could not be distinguished in the analysis.

From each donor, a roughly 2.5 ml peripheral blood sample was collected into PAXgene tubes and stored at -80 degrees C. Without T cell sorting, total RNA was isolated from whole blood using the PAXgene blood miRNA kit on an automated QIAcube. Peripheral blood from monozygotic twin pairs who were concordant or discordant for inflammatory bowel disease underwent deep TCRalpha and TCRbeta repertoire profiling using unique molecular barcoding. Smoking habits were recorded for all twin pairs, with individuals classified as current, former or never smokers. With regard to this clonotype: Which antigen it targets is not known.

The CDR3 holds 14 amino acids from the cysteine to the phenylalanine. No DNA is recorded. According to the germline V gene (reference sequence), CDR1 reads LGHDT and CDR2 reads YNNKEL. The method behind the library was 5' RACE. The input for every TCR library was 3500 ng of total RNA. For each sample, cDNA was synthesized in eight separate reactions using SMARTScribe reverse transcriptase. During cDNA synthesis, template switching was used to introduce unique molecular identifiers that contained a 6-nucleotide sample barcode. TCRalpha and TCRbeta cDNA was amplified in two nested PCRs of around 15 and 9 cycles, and bead purification was carried out after each PCR. Before amplification, the cDNA was treated with uracil DNA-glycosylase and purified using the QIAquick PCR purification kit. The second PCR added Illumina TruSeq-compatible adapters along with sample-specific barcodes. TapeStation and Qubit were used to check library quality and concentration, and roughly 4.8 ng of each library went into the pool. The pooled libraries were sequenced with 2 x 100 bp reads and custom sequencing primers on an Illumina HiSeq2500 single-index Rapid Run. The study's processing was this. MiGEC version 1.2.6 was used for UMI-based consensus assembly to correct PCR and sequencing errors. MiXCR version 2.1.1 was used for V(D)J alignment, clonotype assembly and CDR3 extraction. To normalise gene usage, clonotype sharing and MAIT/NKT TCR abundance, the top 1000, 10 000 and 20 000 clonotypes in each sample were analysed. Diversity was computed as the inverse Simpson index with the vegan R package after downsampling to 27 000 UMIs. Paired Mann-Whitney U tests on discordant twin pairs were used, with Benjamini-Hochberg multiple-testing correction. Each entry corresponds to one CDR3 protein sequence from reads that TCRdb reprocessed, and DNA is not given. The V and J calls follow TCRdb's processing rather than the paper's. The record for this sample contains 140,000 to 150,000 distinct CDR3 sequences. The ten biggest clones cover around 1.3% of the sample.

This receptor was identified in a human donor with ulcerative colitis or Crohn's disease, or a healthy co-twin of an affected twin (not recorded which). The chain couples TRBV3-1 to TRBJ2-7; the D gene TCRdb calls, TRBD2, cannot be checked with no DNA. Sequencing was done on a sample of blood. The CDR3 amino acid sequence is: CASTATSGSYEQYF.